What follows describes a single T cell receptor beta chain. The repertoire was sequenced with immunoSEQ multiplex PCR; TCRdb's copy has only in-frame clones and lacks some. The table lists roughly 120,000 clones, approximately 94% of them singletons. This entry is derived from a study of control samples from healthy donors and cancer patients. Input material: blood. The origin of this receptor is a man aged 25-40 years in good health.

CDR3 residues: CASRDQGTTGDTQYF. DNA for the CDR3: TGTGCCAGCAGAGATCAGGGCACCACAGGAGATACGCAGTATTTT. This sequence joins TRBV27 and TRBJ2-3, with a tentative D call TRBD1 (5 bases). The CDR3 covers 15 residues. Trimming stripped 6 bases from V and 5 bases from J, with 18 bases between. CDR1 MNHEY and CDR2 SMNVEV come from the germline V gene (reference sequence).